A single T cell receptor beta chain is shown here with its context. This clone's antigen is unknown. Base qualities are not at hand, and no much larger clone is one base apart. The data were taken from a study of human T cells and chemical hapten exposure (dated by TCRdb to the early 2020s). In terms of the full investigation: For sensitization, 2% DPC in acetone was applied to an approximately 2 cm by approximately 2 cm area of upper inner arm skin. Throughout the approximately 24-week study period, patients were also given weekly therapeutic DPC doses on the scalp. Patch tests used Finn chambers with 0.01% DPC on the upper back, scored after 6 days by International Contact Dermatitis Research Group standards. Alopecia areata with under or over 50% scalp involvement, alopecia totalis and alopecia universalis were represented in the patient cohort, which was mostly female. Libraries were pooled for sequencing, and per-sample TCR yields varied mainly because of small differences in library volumes within the pool. In alopecia patients, the study followed how the peripheral blood TCR repertoire changed in vivo over primary and secondary sensitization to diphenylcyclopropenone (DPC), a hapten. Patient blood was sampled pre-sensitization (week 0) and at 2, 6 and about 24 weeks after DPC sensitization. Twenty-nine alopecia patients provided blood for TCR sequencing at one to four time points (pre-sensitization, 2, 6 and 24 weeks). What the study reported, not specific to this receptor: Because all patients had alopecia, a presumed autoimmune disease, the immune response of the patients might differ from that of healthy individuals. Repeated subsampling changed both the strength of the expansion versus patch-test correlation and the threshold at which the correlation became significant. The number of TCRs above 1 in 1000 frequency did not change with DPC sensitization; there was no evidence of global repertoire structure alterations. Expanded TCRs formed significantly more large CDR3 similarity clusters than pre-sensitization or healthy control sets, consistent with antigen-driven responses. A positive correlation was found between the number of PT1 expanded TCRs and patch test score, with significance reached at thresholds 8, 16 and 32 but not 4.

The label giving this sample's time point can be read as: pre-sensitization, week 0. Interpreted using the paper, the treatment or condition label stands for: therapeutic diphenylcyclopropenone sensitization with weekly scalp DPC. At each patch-test visit, blood was drawn before the patch test was applied. Eligible patients were aged 18 to 70, diagnosed with alopecia, deemed suitable for DPC therapy, and excluded if pregnant. Total RNA was extracted from unfractionated whole blood that had been collected in Tempus Blood RNA tubes. Libraries were made using RACE. Instrument used: NextSeq 500. During library preparation, unique molecular identifiers were attached to individual cDNA molecules so that TCRs could be counted quantitatively and reproducibly. From each blood RNA sample, both TCR alpha and TCR beta chains were sequenced. Per the source publication's procedure: Samples had a median of around 92,000 TCRs, with a range from about 20,000 to 690,600. V, J and CDR3 annotation of the TCR reads was carried out using the Decombinator software suite. For the PS versus PT1 abundance plots, all samples were subsampled to the same number of TCRs (28,000). Expanded TCRs were defined as absent before sensitization and observed at least eight times at the 2-week time point. The public reads were reanalyzed by TCRdb: fastp trimming at Q25, MiXCR alignment, in-frame beta chains only. Each entry merges the rows of one CDR3 protein and shows their most common DNA and genes. TCRdb's processing, not the authors', yielded these V and J calls. For this sample there are under 90,000 distinct CDR3 sequences; 9.6% appear just once. Of the sample, around 4% falls within the top ten clones.

According to the germline V gene (reference sequence), CDR1 reads SEHNR and CDR2 reads FQNEAQ. From cysteine to phenylalanine, the CDR3 is 14 amino acids long. The CDR3 DNA has 42 bases and is translated from base 1. V and J are truncated by 5 bases and 8 bases respectively, leaving an intervening sequence of 17 bases. The chain employs TRBV7-9 and TRBJ2-3; perhaps TRBD2 is the D gene, with 6 bases matching. This receptor was identified in a woman in her 40s with alopecia areata. Some clones in this sample may be carry-over from other donors' samples. Sequencing was performed on whole blood, taken in connection with sensitization to the hapten diphenylcyclopropenone (DPC). The CDR3 here reads CASSLGLAGGTQYF. The DNA is TGTGCCAGCAGCCTGGGCCTGGCCGGGGGTACGCAGTATTTT.